These 8 T cell receptor beta chains were sequenced from one sample in a study of control samples from healthy donors and cancer patients. Produced via immunoSEQ multiplex PCR; TCRdb's table is partial and in-frame only. In the table there are about 98,000 clones, roughly four fifths of which are singletons. The sample comprised blood. These receptors came from a man between 60 and 75 years old in good health.

The chain is built from TRBV16 and TRBJ1-1; the match to TRBD1 covers 10 bases. V lost 5 bases and J lost 3; bases outside the gene matches: 15. CDR1 and CDR2 from the germline V gene are KGHSY and FQNENV. The CDR3 consists of 18 residues. CDR3 sequence (DNA): TGTGCCAGCAGCACCCCGGGACAGGGGCCCCGGGCGGACACTGAAGCTTTCTTT. Translation gives CASSTPGQGPRADTEAFF.

The gene calls are TRBV7-8 and TRBJ2-1; the D gene is possibly TRBD2 (5 bases). The CDR3 has 16 amino acids. Germline-derived CDR1 and CDR2 are SGHVS and FQNEAQ. Trimming took off 5 bases at V and 2 bases at J, with 16 bases between the two ends. CDR3 region: CASSPPRAGTYNEQFF. CDR3 DNA sequence: TGTGCCAGCAGCCCCCCCCGGGCGGGCACCTACAATGAGCAGTTCTTC.

This clone was found once. The chain has TRBV28 and TRBJ1-1; D gene unclear. Germline-derived CDR1 and CDR2 are MDHEN and SYDVKM. Trimming took 6 bases from V and 0 from J, leaving 8 bases between them. The CDR3 loop spans 13 amino acids. CDR3 bases: TGTGCCAGCAGAGTGGGTCTGAACACTGAAGCTTTCTTT. Protein sequence: CASRVGLNTEAFF. Filled out from reference TRBV28 and TRBJ1-1, the complete variable domain reads DVKVTQSSRYLVKRTGEKVFLECVQDMDHENMFWYRQDPGLGLRLIYFSYDVKMKEKGDIPEGYSVSREKKERFSLILESASTNQTSMYLCASRVGLNTEAFFGQGTRLTVV.

The chain joins TRBV30 to TRBJ1-1; 10 nucleotides agree with TRBD1. Germline values: CDR1 GTSNPN, CDR2 SVGIG (reference sequence). The CDR3 sequence is 14 residues long. Trimming at V came to 0 bases and at J to 5 bases, leaving 3 bases not matched to a gene. The CDR3 nucleotides read TGTGCCTGGAGTGTAGGGACAGGGGAAACTGAAGCTTTCTTT. Translated, it gives CAWSVGTGETEAFF.

This clone came up a few times. This rearrangement joins TRBV7-9 to TRBJ2-5; no definite D call. Deletions cut 4 bases from V and 0 bases from J, with 6 bases between. Germline CDR1 SEHNR, CDR2 FQNEAQ (reference sequence). The CDR3 loop spans 13 amino acids. CDR3 region: CASSSGYQETQYF. The DNA for the CDR3 is TGTGCCAGCAGCTCTGGATACCAAGAGACCCAGTACTTC.

V and J are TRBV15 and TRBJ2-1; D is possibly TRBD2 (7 bases). V lost 1 base and J lost 4, with 23 bases in between. The CDR3 sequence is 19 residues long. Germline V CDR1 and CDR2: LNHNV, YYDKDF (reference sequence). CDR3 DNA: TGTGCCACCAGCAGAGGGGGGGGGCGAGGCGCGTCATCTTACAATGAGCAGTTCTTC. Its protein is CATSRGGGRGASSYNEQFF.

This chain joins TRBV5-6 and TRBJ1-5, with 9 bases that match TRBD1. The CDR3 spans 14 residues. Germline CDR1 is SGHDT and CDR2 is YYEEEE. V trimming: 3 bases; J trimming: 9 bases; junction bases outside the gene matches: 7. CDR3 in DNA: TGTGCCAGCAGCTACGACAGGGGGGTTGGGCCCCAGCATTTT. This gives the protein CASSYDRGVGPQHF.

V is TRBV3-1 (or the pseudogene TRBV3-2) and J is TRBJ2-3; 9 positions agree with TRBD2. The CDR3 is 19 residues long. V lost 1 base and J lost 0; bases outside the gene matches: 11. CDR1 LGHDT and CDR2 YNNKEL come from the germline V gene (reference sequence). CDR3 in amino acids: CASSQVFSGGRASTDTQYF. CDR3 nucleotide sequence: TGTGCCAGCAGCCAAGTTTTCAGCGGGGGGAGGGCCAGCACAGATACGCAGTATTTT.